Listed here is a single T cell receptor (beta chain). No cognate antigen has been identified for it. Base qualities are not recorded, but no much larger clone differs from it by a single base. This record belongs to a study of cytomegalovirus exposure and HLA in healthy donors (dated by TCRdb to about 2017). Regarding the research as a whole: An earlier analysis of several hundred of the donors reported 276 Gb of sequence data and approximately 120 million unique TCR beta sequences obtained from some 200 million T cells. An early release that covered several hundred HLA-typed donors contained approximately 320 gigabases of sequencing data and about 84 million unique TCR sequences. Of the roughly 390 genotyped donors, about 80% fell in the genetic ancestry cluster associated with self-reported Caucasian donors. The study aimed to test whether signatures of past pathogen exposure could be identified by cataloging public T cell receptors. The study used immunosequencing to profile the T cell repertoires of 670 or so subjects and linked those repertoires to cytomegalovirus serostatus. Besides the first cohort of roughly 640 subjects, a separate validation cohort made up of roughly 130 different subjects was used. The study combined high-throughput TCR immunosequencing, statistical association of individual TCRs with disease status, and machine learning to predict cytomegalovirus infection status. A later analysis re-analyzed previously published TCR beta repertoires from roughly 630 donors and added high-resolution HLA genotyping to study TCR occurrence patterns. The later analysis used no new phenotypic data to find candidate immune exposures, relying instead on TCR beta sequences and their occurrence across donors. In an earlier analysis of a few hundred of the donors, high-throughput TCR beta sequencing was used to judge whether each TCR beta V gene segment behaved as functional or pseudogenic. Donor age, sex, ethnicity and CMV serostatus were collected together with the repertoire data. A later genetic analysis used genome-wide SNP genotypes for about 65% of the 666 donors, treating that subset as a discovery cohort. All discovery cohort repertoires had been generated using a single sequencing platform. Both class I and class II loci were covered by HLA typing, at four-digit resolution. The number of donors typed differed by locus, with about 629-630 for A, B, C, DRB1 and DQB1, roughly 520 for DQA1, 606 for DPA1, and 450 to 480 for DPB1. Several DR-DQ haplotypes were treated as single units for association and clustering because of strong linkage in the cohort. On average, around 200,000 unique TCR beta nucleotide sequences were sequenced per donor among about 400 genotyped donors of the cohort, with approximately 18% of those sequences being non-productive. What the study reported, not specific to this receptor: Assigning TCR associations to individual alleles was difficult when HLA alleles, especially DR and DQ, strongly co-occurred. Several of the top co-occurrence clusters appeared to be linked to parvovirus B19, influenza, CMV and Epstein-Barr virus, according to a later analysis. CMV serostatus was the only immune exposure information available for the cohort. In a later genetic analysis, a missense DCLRE1C variant was associated with V-gene and J-gene trimming of TCR beta chains, and the association was replicated in an independent cohort. A later analysis found that most CMV-associated TCR beta chains appeared HLA-restricted, with HLA associations seemingly driven largely by CMV exposure. Because counts were too low, around 18 rarely observed V segments, including chromosome 9 orphons, were left out of the earlier analysis of approximately 580 of the donors. The study listed 164 TCR beta chains as associated with cytomegalovirus. A few of the identified cytomegalovirus-associated TCR beta chains were confirmed in vitro to be specific for cytomegalovirus antigens. According to the authors, the approach could potentially be generalized to other disease states and immunological phenotypes. A further reported finding was that TCR beta sequences accurately predicted the HLA-A and HLA-B alleles for most subjects in the first cohort. Because the 87-base-pair reads could not distinguish some IMGT-functional V segments, including TRBV6-2 and TRBV6-3, those segments were excluded. The classifier was reported to diagnose cytomegalovirus status with high specificity and sensitivity in both the original and validation cohorts. In a later genetic analysis, fewer N-insertions in productive TCRs were reported among donors in an Asian-associated ancestry cluster than the roughly 700-donor mean. According to a later analysis, TCR association rates differed among HLA loci, with DRB1 alleles showing the most associated TCRs and HLA-C alleles showing the fewest. Roughly uniform sequencing depth across donors was assumed in presence/absence analyses, although this assumption may not hold. Broadly in line with IMGT annotations, most TCR beta V segments showed up in productive rearrangements about 90% or about 30% of the time in an earlier analysis of under 700 of the donors. A cluster of highly shared sequence variants was judged likely to represent a technical artifact of the sequencing pipeline. Compared with equally common non-associated chains, HLA-associated TCR beta chains in a later analysis were more clonally expanded and had lower generation probabilities. In a later analysis, some 17,000 TCR beta sequences were associated with specific HLA alleles at a false discovery rate of 0.05. Linkage disequilibrium might explain the correlated functional status among segregating V segments, but an unknown experimental factor could not be ruled out. In this cohort, only TCR beta chains were sequenced, and detectable features were limited by the absence of alpha or paired-chain data. HLA typing was unavailable for some donors at each locus, so association tests used only the typed subset. Across donors, most TCR sequences were observed very rarely, whereas some public TCRs were present in many individuals.

The cohort was made up of under 800 healthy bone marrow donors. At the time of sampling, all cohort members were nominally healthy, though unrecorded immune exposures were likely present. The donor tested CMV seronegative and was one of the 352 seronegative cohort members. Each donor provided a peripheral blood sample, and peripheral blood mononuclear cells were used for TCR beta sequencing. The Qiagen DNeasy Blood Extraction Kit was used to extract genomic DNA from the blood cell samples. The protocol used for the library was the immunoSEQ multiplex PCR assay. For the multiplex PCR, a mixture combining 60 forward primers for TCR Vbeta segments and 13 reverse primers for TCR Jbeta segments was used. A multiplex PCR assay on genomic DNA amplified the CDR3 region of rearranged TCR beta genes. The amplified TCR beta libraries were sequenced on the Illumina HiSeq System as 87-base-pair reads. Concerning the study's data processing: A later analysis counted some 74 million unique TCR beta chains across the 550 to 800 repertoires, and some 11 million of these chains were shared by at least two donors. A nearest-neighbor algorithm error-corrected the raw reads and collapsed the reads into unique sequences, merging closely related sequences to remove PCR and sequencing errors. To assign V, D and J gene segments, CDR3 sequences were aligned to IMGT reference sequences. For a sequence to be retained, a match of at least six nucleotides was required to both a V gene segment and a J gene segment. A rearrangement was called productive if the CDR3 had no stop codons and remained in frame with V and J, and every other rearrangement was called non-productive. CDR3 was defined by IMGT convention, running from the second conserved V-encoded cysteine to the conserved J-encoded phenylalanine. In an earlier analysis of more than 550 of the donors, sequences lacking an unambiguous match to a single V gene segment were excluded. An earlier analysis of several hundred of the donors called V segments functional above 56.7% productive rearrangements and segregating when the between-donor standard deviation exceeded 5%. A statistical classification framework was built to diagnose cytomegalovirus status from the catalog of TCR beta chain sequences. In a later analysis, V and J genes were assigned by comparing TCR nucleotide sequences against IMGT/GENE-DB human TR gene sequences. The TCRdist pipeline was used in a later analysis to assign CDR3 sequences and most-parsimonious VDJ recombination scenarios. In a later analysis, each TCR beta chain was defined by its CDR3 amino acid sequence together with its V-gene family, and reads without a unique V-gene family were excluded. To address suspected cross-contamination and a sequencing artifact, a later analysis removed 550 to 750 highly shared, low-generation-probability nucleotide sequences. A later analysis calculated a clonal expansion index for each public chain from normalized within-repertoire ranks of inferred template counts. In a later analysis, generation probabilities were computed using a VDJ recombination model fitted to out-of-frame rearrangements, and the results were checked against IGoR. In a later analysis, hypergeometric tests were used to score TCR-TCR, TCR-HLA and TCR-CMV co-occurrence, with a repertoire-size bias correction applied to TCR pairs. To estimate false discovery rates, a later analysis permuted the HLA or CMV assignments 20 times. In a later analysis, co-occurring TCRs were grouped using DBSCAN, and TCRdist sequence similarity was added for clustering within HLA-allele-positive subsets. Repertoires with fewer than 30,000 or more than 120,000 public chains were left out of co-occurrence clustering, as were about five repertoires with anomalous nucleotide sharing. TCRdb mirrors the immuneACCESS table, restricted to in-frame sequences. Some clones are absent from its copies; in checked studies, under half trace to an unresolved V gene, and the reason for the others is unknown. Clone size and V and J calls were adopted from that table, with D and trimming inferred from the DNA. A total of more than 85,000 clones appear in this sample, less than 65% of them only once. The ten most abundant clones make up about 5.9% of the sample.

CDR1 and CDR2 were assigned from the germline V gene as SGHTA and FQGNSA. Spanning cysteine to phenylalanine, the CDR3 consists of 13 amino acids. Kept here is only the CDR3 DNA, which spans 39 bases and is read in frame from base 1. Trimming costs V 1 base and J 9 bases, and their ends lie 13 bases apart. The origin of this receptor is a woman aged 25 to 39 in good health and CMV-seronegative. Rearrangement joined TRBV7-2 to TRBJ2-7; the D region possibly corresponds to TRBD2 (5 bases align). Sequencing input: PBMCs. The DNA reads TGTGCCAGCAGCTTAGATCAGCGGCCCGGGCAGTACTTC. It translates as CASSLDQRPGQYF.